This TCR beta chain emerged from a study of cytomegalovirus exposure and HLA in healthy donors. General study results and limits: Later analysis placed DRB1 highest and HLA-C lowest in TCR association rates, which differed by HLA locus. Later work showed greater clonal expansion in HLA-associated TCR beta chains than in equally common others.

The PCR employed 60 Vbeta primers together with 13 Jbeta primers. The method was immunoSEQ multiplex PCR; TCRdb's version includes in-frame clones alone and lacks a portion of them. This sample yields more than 95,000 clones, of which roughly 85% are seen a single time; under 6.5% belongs to the top ten. With regard to this clone: Antigen unknown.

This CDR3 is built from 18 residues. V gave up 4 bases and J gave up 1 base; unmatched junction bases: 10. Per germline, CDR1 LGHNA and CDR2 YNFKEQ. The sample taken for sequencing was PBMCs. The clonotype was recovered from a man between 60 and 70 years old in good health and CMV-seropositive. V and J are TRBV4-2 and TRBJ2-2; 9 bases map to TRBD1. The CDR3 DNA follows: TGTGCCAGCAGCCCCGGGACAGGGTTATCATTGAACACCGGGGAGCTGTTTTTT. It is translated as CASSPGTGLSLNTGELFF.